These T cell receptor beta chains were read from a single sample in a study of T cell responses to AZD1222 COVID-19 vaccine. Libraries were prepared by immunoSEQ multiplex PCR; TCRdb keeps only in-frame clonotypes and omits some of them. The sample holds about 150,000 clones, roughly 90% seen once. This specimen was peripheral blood, taken on day 0 of AZD1222 vaccination. Receptors were obtained from an adult in good health. Both conserved end residues are part of each CDR3. Each record gives: D gene, clone size, V gene, CDR3 length, J gene, CDR3 DNA, CDR3 protein. The D gene is left open where the match is weak. Part of the rows lack a size; the others show once, few, many or a class for expanded clones.

>TRBD1|NA|TRBV5-6|18|TRBJ1-2
TGTGCCAGCAGCTGGAGGCCCGGACAGGGTCCCCCTAACTATGGCTACACCTTC
CASSWRPGQGPPNYGYTF
>NA|NA|TRBV19|15|TRBJ1-2
TGTGCCAGTAGTATAGACCCTACAGGGCCCTATGGCTACACCTTC
CASSIDPTGPYGYTF
>TRBD1|NA|TRBV7-2|17|TRBJ1-6
TGTGCCAGCAGCTCTAGACAGGGTAGAGAAGGTAATTCACCCCTCCACTTT
CASSSRQGREGNSPLHF
>NA|NA|TRBV7-8|15|TRBJ2-3
TGTGCCAGCAGCTTCAGGATGGTAGCTCGAGATACGCAGTATTTT
CASSFRMVARDTQYF
>NA|NA|TRBV28|14|TRBJ1-5
TGTGCCAGCAGTTTACACAGGGTAAATCAGCCCCAGCATTTT
CASSLHRVNQPQHF
>NA|NA|TRBV24-1|12|TRBJ2-7
TGTGCCACCAGTGAAGCAGGGGTCGAGCAGTACTTC
CATSEAGVEQYF
>TRBD1|NA|TRBV11-2|13|TRBJ1-2
TGTGCCAGCAGTTCGGGACAGGGCTATGGCTACACCTTC
CASSSGQGYGYTF
>NA|once|TRBV4-3|15|TRBJ1-4
TGCGCCAGCAGCCAAGCGGGCGGGACGGTTGAAAAACTGTTTTTT
CASSQAGGTVEKLFF
>NA|NA|TRBV12-3/TRBV12-4|13|TRBJ1-5
TGTGCCAGCAGAGGGACGGGCAATCAGCCCCAGCATTTT
CASRGTGNQPQHF
>TRBD2|NA|TRBV2|15|TRBJ2-1
TGTGCCAGCAGTACCGGGACTAGCGGGGCGAATGAGCAGTTCTTC
CASSTGTSGANEQFF
>NA|NA|TRBV7-2|13|TRBJ1-1
TGTGCCAGCAGCACCAAGGGGAACACTGAAGCTTTCTTT
CASSTKGNTEAFF
>NA|NA|TRBV5-4|15|TRBJ1-2
TGTGCCAGCAGCTTGGATGCAGGGCGGAACTATGGCTACACCTTC
CASSLDAGRNYGYTF
>TRBD2|NA|TRBV4-1|16|TRBJ2-5
TGCGCCAGCAGCCCCAGGGGCGGGGGGGCGTTAGAGACCCAGTACTTC
CASSPRGGGALETQYF
>NA|NA|TRBV5-6|14|TRBJ1-3
TGTGCCAGCAGTCGTGGGTACTCTGGAAACACCATATATTTT
CASSRGYSGNTIYF
>NA|NA|TRBV14|13|TRBJ1-2
TGTGCCAGCAGCCAGGGGGTTAACTATGGCTACACCTTC
CASSQGVNYGYTF
>NA|NA|TRBV30|13|TRBJ1-1
TGTGCCTGGAGTGTACTTATGAACACTGAAGCTTTCTTT
CAWSVLMNTEAFF
>NA|NA|TRBV6-5|15|TRBJ1-3
TGTGCCAGCAGCCGGGACCCCGACTCGGGAAACACCATATATTTT
CASSRDPDSGNTIYF
>TRBD2|NA|TRBV5-1|17|TRBJ2-1
TGCGCCAGCAGCTTGGCCTTAGCGGGGGGTGCATCCAATGAGCAGTTCTTC
CASSLALAGGASNEQFF
>TRBD2|NA|TRBV7-9|15|TRBJ2-2
TGTGCCAGCAGTCCCGGGACTAGCTTAACCGGGGAGCTGTTTTTT
CASSPGTSLTGELFF
>NA|NA|TRBV28|12|TRBJ1-2
TGTGCCAGCAGTACTACACTACACTCCCACACCTTC
CASSTTLHSHTF
>NA|NA|TRBV3-1/TRBV3-2|18|TRBJ1-3
TGTGCCAGCAGCCTAAAAGGGGTCCGGATCGGCTCTGGAAACACCATATATTTT
CASSLKGVRIGSGNTIYF
>TRBD2|NA|TRBV19|17|TRBJ2-3
TGTGCCAGTAGTACCCTCATTAGCGGGGCACGCGCAGATACGCAGTATTTT
CASSTLISGARADTQYF